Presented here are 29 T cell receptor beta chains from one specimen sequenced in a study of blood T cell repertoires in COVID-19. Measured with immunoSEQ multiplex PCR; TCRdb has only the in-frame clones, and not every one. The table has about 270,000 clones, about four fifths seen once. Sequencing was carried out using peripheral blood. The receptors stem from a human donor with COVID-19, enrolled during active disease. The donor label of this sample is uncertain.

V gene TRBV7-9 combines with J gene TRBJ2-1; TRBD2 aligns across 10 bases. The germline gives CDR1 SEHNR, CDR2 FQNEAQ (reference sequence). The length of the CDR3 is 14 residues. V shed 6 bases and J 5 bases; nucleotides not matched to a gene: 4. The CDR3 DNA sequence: TGTGCCAGCAGAACTAGCGGGGCCAACAATGAGCAGTTCTTC. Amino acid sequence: CASRTSGANNEQFF.

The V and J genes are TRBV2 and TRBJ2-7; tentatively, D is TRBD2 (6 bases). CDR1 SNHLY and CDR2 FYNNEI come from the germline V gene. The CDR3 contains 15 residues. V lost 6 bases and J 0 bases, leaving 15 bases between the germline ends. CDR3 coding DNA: TGTGCCAGCAGCTCCAGGGACTTTCCCTCCTACGAGCAGTACTTC. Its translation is CASSSRDFPSYEQYF. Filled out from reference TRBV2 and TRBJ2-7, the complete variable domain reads EPEVTQTPSHQVTQMGQEVILRCVPISNHLYFYWYRQILGQKVEFLVSFYNNEISEKSEIFDDQFSVERPDGSNFTLKIRSTKLEDSAMYFCASSSRDFPSYEQYFGPGTRLTVT.

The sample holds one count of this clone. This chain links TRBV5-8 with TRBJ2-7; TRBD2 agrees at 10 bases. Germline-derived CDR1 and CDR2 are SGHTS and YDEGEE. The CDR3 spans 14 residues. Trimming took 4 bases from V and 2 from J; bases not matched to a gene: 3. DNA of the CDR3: TGTGCCAGCAGCAGGGGACTAGCGCCCTACGAGCAGTACTTC. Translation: CASSRGLAPYEQYF.

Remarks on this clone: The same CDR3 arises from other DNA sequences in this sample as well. CDR3 residues: CASSVLGDTEAFF. The CDR3 DNA reads TGTGCCAGCAGCGTCCTGGGAGACACTGAAGCTTTCTTT. The chain couples TRBV9 to TRBJ1-1; D is uncertain. This CDR3 spans 13 amino acids. V lost 2 bases and J lost 3, with 8 bases in between. Germline V gene data show CDR1 as SGDLS and CDR2 as YYNGEE.

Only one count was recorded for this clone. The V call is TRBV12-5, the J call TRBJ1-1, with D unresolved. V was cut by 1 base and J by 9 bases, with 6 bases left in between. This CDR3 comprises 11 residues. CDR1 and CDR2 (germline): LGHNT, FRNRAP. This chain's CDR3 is CASGLEFKAFF. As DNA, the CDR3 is TGTGCTAGTGGTTTGGAATTCAAAGCTTTCTTT.

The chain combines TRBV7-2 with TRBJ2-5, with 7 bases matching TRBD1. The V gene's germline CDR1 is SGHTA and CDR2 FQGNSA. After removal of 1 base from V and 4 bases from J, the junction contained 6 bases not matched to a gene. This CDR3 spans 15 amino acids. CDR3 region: CASSLVVPGGETQYF. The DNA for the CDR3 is TGTGCCAGCAGCTTAGTAGTTCCAGGGGGAGAGACCCAGTACTTC.

The CDR3 sequence: CATSRGVAGGPNTGELFF. In nucleotides, the CDR3 is TGTGCCACCAGCAGAGGTGTAGCGGGAGGGCCTAACACCGGGGAGCTGTTTTTT. The rearrangement joins TRBV15 to TRBJ2-2, with 11 bases matching TRBD2. The CDR3 is made up of 18 amino acids. Germline V gene data show CDR1 as LNHNV and CDR2 as YYDKDF (reference sequence). Trimming cost V 1 base and J 2 bases; bases outside gene matches: 6.

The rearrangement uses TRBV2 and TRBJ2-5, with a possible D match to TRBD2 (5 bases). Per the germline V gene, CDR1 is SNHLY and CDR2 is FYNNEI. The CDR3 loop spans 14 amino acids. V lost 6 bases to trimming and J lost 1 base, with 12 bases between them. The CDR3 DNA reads TGTGCCAGCAGGGTCAATGAGGGCCAAGAGACCCAGTACTTC. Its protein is CASRVNEGQETQYF.

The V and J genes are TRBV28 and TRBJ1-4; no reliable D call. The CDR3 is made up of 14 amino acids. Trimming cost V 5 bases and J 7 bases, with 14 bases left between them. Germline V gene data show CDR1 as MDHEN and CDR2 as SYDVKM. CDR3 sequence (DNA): TGTGCCAGCAGTCTTCTCCCCGAGGGTGAAAAACTGTTTTTT. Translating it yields CASSLLPEGEKLFF.

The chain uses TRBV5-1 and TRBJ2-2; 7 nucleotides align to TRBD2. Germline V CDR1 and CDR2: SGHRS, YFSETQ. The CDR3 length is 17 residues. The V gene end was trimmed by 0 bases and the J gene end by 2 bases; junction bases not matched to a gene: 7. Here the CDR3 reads CASSLVLAETNTGELFF. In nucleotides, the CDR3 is TGCGCCAGCAGCTTGGTCCTAGCGGAGACCAACACCGGGGAGCTGTTTTTT.

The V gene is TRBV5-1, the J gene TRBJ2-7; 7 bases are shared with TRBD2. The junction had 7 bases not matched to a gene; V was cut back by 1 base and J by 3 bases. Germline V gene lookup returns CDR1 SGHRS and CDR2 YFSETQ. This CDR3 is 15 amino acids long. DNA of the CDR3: TGCGCCAGCAGCTTGTGGACGGGAGGTAACTACGAGCAGTACTTC. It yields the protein CASSLWTGGNYEQYF. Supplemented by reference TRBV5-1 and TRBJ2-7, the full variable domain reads KAGVTQTPRYLIKTRGQQVTLSCSPISGHRSVSWYQQTPGQGLQFLFEYFSETQRNKGNFPGRFSGRQFSNSRSEMNVSTLELGDSALYLCASSLWTGGNYEQYFGPGTRLTVT.

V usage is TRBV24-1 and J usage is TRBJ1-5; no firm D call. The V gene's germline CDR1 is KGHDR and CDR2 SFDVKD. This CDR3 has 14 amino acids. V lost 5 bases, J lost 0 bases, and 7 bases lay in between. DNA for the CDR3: TGTGCCACCAGTGCGGTCGGTAGCAATCAGCCCCAGCATTTT. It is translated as CATSAVGSNQPQHF.

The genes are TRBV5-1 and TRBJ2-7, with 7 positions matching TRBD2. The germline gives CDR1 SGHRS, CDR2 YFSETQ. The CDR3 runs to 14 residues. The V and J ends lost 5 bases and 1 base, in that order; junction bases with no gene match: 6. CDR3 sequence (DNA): TGCGCCAGCAGAGTAGCGGGTAGGTCCTACGAGCAGTACTTC. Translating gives CASRVAGRSYEQYF.

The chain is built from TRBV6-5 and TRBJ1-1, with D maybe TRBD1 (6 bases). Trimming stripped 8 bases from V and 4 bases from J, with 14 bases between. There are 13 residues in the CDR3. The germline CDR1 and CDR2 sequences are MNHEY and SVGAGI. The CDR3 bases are TGTGCCAGCGGGAGGGGGTTGGGCACTGAAGCTTTCTTT. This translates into CASGRGLGTEAFF.

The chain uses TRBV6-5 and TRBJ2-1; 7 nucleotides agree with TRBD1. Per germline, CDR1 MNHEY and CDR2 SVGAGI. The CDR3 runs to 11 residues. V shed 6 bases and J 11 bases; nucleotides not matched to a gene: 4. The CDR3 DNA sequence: TGTGCCAGCAGAGCGACAGGGAAGCAGTTCTTC. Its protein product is CASRATGKQFF.

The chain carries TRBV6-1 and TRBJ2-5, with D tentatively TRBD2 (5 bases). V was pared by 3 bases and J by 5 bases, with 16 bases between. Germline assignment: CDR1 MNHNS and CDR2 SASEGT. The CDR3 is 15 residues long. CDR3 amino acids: CASSESLARQETQYF. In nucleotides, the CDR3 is TGTGCCAGCAGTGAGTCCCTAGCTCGGCAGGAGACCCAGTACTTC.

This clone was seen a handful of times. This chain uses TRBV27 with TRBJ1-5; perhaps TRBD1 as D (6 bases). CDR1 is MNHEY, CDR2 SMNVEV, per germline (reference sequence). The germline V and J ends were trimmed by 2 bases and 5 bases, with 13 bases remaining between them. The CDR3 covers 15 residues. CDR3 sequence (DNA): TGTGCCAGCAGTTTAAGGCAGGGGTTACATCAGCCCCAGCATTTT. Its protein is CASSLRQGLHQPQHF.

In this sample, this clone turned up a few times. This chain's CDR3 is CASRETSGGRGRSAYEQYF. The CDR3, as DNA: TGTGCCAGCAGGGAAACTAGCGGCGGTCGGGGGAGGTCCGCCTACGAGCAGTACTTC. V is TRBV6-1 and J is TRBJ2-7; 8 bases line up with TRBD2. Per germline, CDR1 MNHNS and CDR2 SASEGT. V trimming: 6 bases; J trimming: 2 bases; junction bases outside the gene matches: 21. The CDR3 consists of 19 residues.

DNA of the CDR3: TGTGCCAGCAGCCTCGACGGGAGAATCAGCTCCTATAATTCACCCCTCCACTTT. Translated, it gives CASSLDGRISSYNSPLHF. The chain couples TRBV7-2 to TRBJ1-6; D call uncertain. The CDR3 spans 18 residues. Germline V gene data show CDR1 as SGHTA and CDR2 as FQGNSA. V lost 5 bases and J lost 0, with 17 bases in between.

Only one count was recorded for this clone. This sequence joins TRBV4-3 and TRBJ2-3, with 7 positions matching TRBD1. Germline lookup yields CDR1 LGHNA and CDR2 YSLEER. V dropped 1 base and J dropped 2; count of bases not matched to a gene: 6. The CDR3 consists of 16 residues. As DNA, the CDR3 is TGCGCCAGCAGCCAAGGAGCCAGGGGGATCACAGATACGCAGTATTTT. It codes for CASSQGARGITDTQYF.

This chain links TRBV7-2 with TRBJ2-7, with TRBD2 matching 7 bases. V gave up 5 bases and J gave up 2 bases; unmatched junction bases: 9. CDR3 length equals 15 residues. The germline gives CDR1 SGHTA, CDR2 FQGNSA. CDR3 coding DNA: TGTGCCAGCAGCCAAGGACTAGGGACCCCCTACGAGCAGTACTTC. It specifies CASSQGLGTPYEQYF.

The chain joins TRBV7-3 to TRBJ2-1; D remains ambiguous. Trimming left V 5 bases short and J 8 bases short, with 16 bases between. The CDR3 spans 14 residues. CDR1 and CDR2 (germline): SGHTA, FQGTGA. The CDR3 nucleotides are TGTGCCAGCAGCCCTAACCCTCGTGGTGATGAGCAGTTCTTC. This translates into CASSPNPRGDEQFF.

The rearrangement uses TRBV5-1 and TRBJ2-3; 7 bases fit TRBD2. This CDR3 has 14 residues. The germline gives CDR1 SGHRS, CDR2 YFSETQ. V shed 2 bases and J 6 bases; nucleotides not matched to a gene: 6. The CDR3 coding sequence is TGCGCCAGCAGCTTTAGCGGGCCAGGGGATACGCAGTATTTT. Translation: CASSFSGPGDTQYF.

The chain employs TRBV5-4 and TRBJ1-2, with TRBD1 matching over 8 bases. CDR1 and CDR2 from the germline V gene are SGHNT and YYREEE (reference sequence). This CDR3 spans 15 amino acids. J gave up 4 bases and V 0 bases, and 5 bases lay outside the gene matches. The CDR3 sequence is CASSLAQGAAYGYTF. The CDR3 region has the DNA TGTGCCAGCAGCTTGGCTCAGGGGGCGGCCTATGGCTACACCTTC.

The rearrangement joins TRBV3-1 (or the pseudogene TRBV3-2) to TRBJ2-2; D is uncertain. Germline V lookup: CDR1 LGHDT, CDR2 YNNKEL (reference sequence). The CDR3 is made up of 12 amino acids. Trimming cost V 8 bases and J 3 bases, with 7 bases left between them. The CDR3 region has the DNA TGTGCCAGCGCTCGGGACACCGGGGAGCTGTTTTTT. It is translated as CASARDTGELFF.

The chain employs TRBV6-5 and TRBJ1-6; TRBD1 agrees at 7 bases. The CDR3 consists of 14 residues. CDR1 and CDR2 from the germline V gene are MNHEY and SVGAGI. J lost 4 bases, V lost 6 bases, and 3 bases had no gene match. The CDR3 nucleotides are TGTGCCAGCAGGGAGGGACAGTATAATTCACCCCTCCACTTT. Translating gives CASREGQYNSPLHF.

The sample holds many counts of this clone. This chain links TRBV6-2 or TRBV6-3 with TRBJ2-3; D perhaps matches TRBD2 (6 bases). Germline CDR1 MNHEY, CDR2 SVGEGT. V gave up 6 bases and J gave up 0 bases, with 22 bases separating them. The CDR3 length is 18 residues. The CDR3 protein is CASSEAGGRGTSTDTQYF. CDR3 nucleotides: TGTGCCAGCAGCGAAGCGGGCGGCCGTGGAACTAGCACAGATACGCAGTATTTT.

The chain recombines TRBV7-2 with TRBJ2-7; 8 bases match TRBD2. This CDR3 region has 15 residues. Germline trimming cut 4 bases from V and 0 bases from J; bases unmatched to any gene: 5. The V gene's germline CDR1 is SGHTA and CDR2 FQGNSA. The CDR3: CASSSSSGSSYEQYF. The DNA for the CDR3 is TGTGCCAGCAGCTCTAGCAGCGGGAGCTCCTACGAGCAGTACTTC.

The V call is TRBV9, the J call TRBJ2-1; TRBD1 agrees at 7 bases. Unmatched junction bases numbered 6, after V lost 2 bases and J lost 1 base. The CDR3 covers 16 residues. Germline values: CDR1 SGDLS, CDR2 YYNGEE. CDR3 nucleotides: TGTGCCAGCAGCGTCCTATCGACAGGGTCCTACAATGAGCAGTTCTTC. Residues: CASSVLSTGSYNEQFF. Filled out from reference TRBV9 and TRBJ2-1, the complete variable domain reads DSGVTQTPKHLITATGQRVTLRCSPRSGDLSVYWYQQSLDQGLQFLIQYYNGEERAKGNILERFSAQQFPDLHSELNLSSLELGDSALYFCASSVLSTGSYNEQFFGPGTRLTVL.